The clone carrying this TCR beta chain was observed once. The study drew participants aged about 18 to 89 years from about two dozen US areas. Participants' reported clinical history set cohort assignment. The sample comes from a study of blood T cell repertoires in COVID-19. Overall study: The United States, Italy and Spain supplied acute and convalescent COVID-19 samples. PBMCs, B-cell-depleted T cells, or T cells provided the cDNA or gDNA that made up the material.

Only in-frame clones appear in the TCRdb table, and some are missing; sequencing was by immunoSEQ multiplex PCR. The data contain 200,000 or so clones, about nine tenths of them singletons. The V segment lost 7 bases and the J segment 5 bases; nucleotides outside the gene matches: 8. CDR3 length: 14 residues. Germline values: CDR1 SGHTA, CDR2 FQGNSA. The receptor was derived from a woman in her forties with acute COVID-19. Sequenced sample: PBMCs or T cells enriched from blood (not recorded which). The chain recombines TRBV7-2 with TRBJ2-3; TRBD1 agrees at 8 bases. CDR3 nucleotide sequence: TGTGCCAGCAAAGGACAGGGCGCGAGAGATACGCAGTATTTT. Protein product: CASKGQGARDTQYF.